What follows are 2 T cell receptor beta chains derived from one specimen sequenced in a study of OX40 agonist ivuxolimab in advanced cancers. Produced via immunoSEQ multiplex PCR; TCRdb's table is partial and in-frame only. The sample has 30,000 to 40,000 clones, over 80% seen once; the top ten hold roughly a quarter. The sample in question was CD4+ or CD8+ T cells sorted from blood, obtained in a trial of the OX40 agonist ivuxolimab. All receptors derive from an adult with an advanced solid tumor such as melanoma, head and neck, liver or kidney cancer.

The gene calls are TRBV5-4 and TRBJ1-1; 8 bases agree with TRBD1. The germline V gene encodes CDR1 SGHNT and CDR2 YYREEE (reference sequence). V gave up 4 bases and J gave up 12 bases; unmatched junction bases: 11. This CDR3 has 13 amino acids. CDR3 DNA sequence: TGTGCCAGCAGCCTCCGGACAGGGAGGGAATCTTTCTTT. It specifies CASSLRTGRESFF.

The chain joins TRBV27 to TRBJ2-3; D not certain. Germline values: CDR1 MNHEY, CDR2 SMNVEV (reference sequence). Trimming removed 6 bases at V and 2 bases at J, with 12 bases between. The CDR3 has 14 amino acids. The CDR3 sequence: CASRGSLNTDTQYF. DNA of the CDR3: TGTGCCAGCAGGGGCAGTCTTAACACAGATACGCAGTATTTT.